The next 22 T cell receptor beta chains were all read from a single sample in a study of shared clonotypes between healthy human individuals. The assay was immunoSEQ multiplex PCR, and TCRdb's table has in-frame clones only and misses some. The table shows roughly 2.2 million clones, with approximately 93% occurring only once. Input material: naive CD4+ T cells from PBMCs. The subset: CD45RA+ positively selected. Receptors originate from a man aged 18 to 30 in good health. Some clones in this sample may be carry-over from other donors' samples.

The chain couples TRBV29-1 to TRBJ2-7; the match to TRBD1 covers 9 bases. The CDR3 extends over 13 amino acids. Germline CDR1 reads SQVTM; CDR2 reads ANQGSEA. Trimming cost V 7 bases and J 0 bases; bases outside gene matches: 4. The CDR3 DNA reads TGCAGCGCCGGGACAGGGAGCTCCTACGAGCAGTACTTC. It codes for CSAGTGSSYEQYF.

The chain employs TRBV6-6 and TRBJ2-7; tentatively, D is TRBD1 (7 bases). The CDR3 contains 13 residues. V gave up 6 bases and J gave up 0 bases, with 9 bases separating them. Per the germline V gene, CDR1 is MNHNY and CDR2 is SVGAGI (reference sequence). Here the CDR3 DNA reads TGTGCCAGCAGCAGGGGGGACTCCTACGAGCAGTACTTC. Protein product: CASSRGDSYEQYF.

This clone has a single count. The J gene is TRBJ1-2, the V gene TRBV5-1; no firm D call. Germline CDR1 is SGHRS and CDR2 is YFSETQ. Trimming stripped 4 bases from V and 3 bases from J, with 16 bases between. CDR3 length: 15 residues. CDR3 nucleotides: TGCGCCAGCAGCCCGCAAAGCCGGACGGACTATGGCTACACCTTC. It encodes CASSPQSRTDYGYTF.

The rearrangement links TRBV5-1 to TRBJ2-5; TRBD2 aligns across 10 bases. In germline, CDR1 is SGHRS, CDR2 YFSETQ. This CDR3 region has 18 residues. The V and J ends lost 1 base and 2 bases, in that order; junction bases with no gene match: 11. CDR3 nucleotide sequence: TGCGCCAGCAGCTTGCTCCCTAGCGGGAGTAGGGGACAAGAGACCCAGTACTTC. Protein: CASSLLPSGSRGQETQYF.

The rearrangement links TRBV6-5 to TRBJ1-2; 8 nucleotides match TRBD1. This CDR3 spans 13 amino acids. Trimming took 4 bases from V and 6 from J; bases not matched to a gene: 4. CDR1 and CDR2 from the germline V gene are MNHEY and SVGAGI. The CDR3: CASSFRTGNGYTF. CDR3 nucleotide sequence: TGTGCCAGCAGTTTCCGGACAGGGAATGGCTACACCTTC.

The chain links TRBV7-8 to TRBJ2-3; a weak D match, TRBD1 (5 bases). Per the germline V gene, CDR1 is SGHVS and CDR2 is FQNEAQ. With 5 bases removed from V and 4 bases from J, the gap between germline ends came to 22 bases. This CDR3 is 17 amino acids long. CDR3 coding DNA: TGTGCCAGCAGCCCCCGCTTGGGATCAAGGGGCGCAGATACGCAGTATTTT. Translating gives CASSPRLGSRGADTQYF.

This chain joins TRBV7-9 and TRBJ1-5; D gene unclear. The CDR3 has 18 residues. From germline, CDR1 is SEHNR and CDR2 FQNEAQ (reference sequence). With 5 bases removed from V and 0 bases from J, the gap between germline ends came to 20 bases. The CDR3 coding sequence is TGTGCCAGCAGCCCCCCCCCGGGTTTCGGGAATAGCAATCAGCCCCAGCATTTT. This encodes CASSPPPGFGNSNQPQHF.

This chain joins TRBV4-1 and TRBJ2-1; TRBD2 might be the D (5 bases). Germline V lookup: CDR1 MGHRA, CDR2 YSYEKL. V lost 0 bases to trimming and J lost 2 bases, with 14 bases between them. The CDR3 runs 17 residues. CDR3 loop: CASSQDPSAGAYNEQFF. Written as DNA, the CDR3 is TGCGCCAGCAGCCAAGATCCGTCCGCGGGCGCCTACAATGAGCAGTTCTTC.

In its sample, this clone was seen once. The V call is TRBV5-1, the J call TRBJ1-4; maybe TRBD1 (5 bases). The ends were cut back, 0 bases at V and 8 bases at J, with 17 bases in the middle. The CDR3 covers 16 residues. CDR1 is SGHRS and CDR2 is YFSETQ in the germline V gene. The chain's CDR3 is CASSLGGMWDQEKLFF. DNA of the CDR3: TGCGCCAGCAGCTTGGGGGGTATGTGGGACCAGGAAAAACTGTTTTTT.

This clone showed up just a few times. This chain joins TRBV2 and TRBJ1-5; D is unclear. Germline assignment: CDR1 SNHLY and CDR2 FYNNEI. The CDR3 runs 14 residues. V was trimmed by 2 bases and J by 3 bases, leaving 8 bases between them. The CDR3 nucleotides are TGTGCCAGCAGTGAATCAGAGTTCAATCAGCCCCAGCATTTT. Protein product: CASSESEFNQPQHF. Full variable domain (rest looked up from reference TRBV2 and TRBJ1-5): EPEVTQTPSHQVTQMGQEVILRCVPISNHLYFYWYRQILGQKVEFLVSFYNNEISEKSEIFDDQFSVERPDGSNFTLKIRSTKLEDSAMYFCASSESEFNQPQHFGDGTRLSIL.

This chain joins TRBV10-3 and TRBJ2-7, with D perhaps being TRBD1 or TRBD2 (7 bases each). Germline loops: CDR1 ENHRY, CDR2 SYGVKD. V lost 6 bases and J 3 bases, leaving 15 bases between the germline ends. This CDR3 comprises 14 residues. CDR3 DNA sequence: TGTGCCATCAGCCCCTCAGGGGGGGGCTACGAGCAGTACTTC. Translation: CAISPSGGGYEQYF.

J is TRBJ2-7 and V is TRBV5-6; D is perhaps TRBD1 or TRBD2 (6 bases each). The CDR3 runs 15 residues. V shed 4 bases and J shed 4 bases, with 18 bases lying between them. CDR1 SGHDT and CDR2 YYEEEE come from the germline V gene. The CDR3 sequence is CASSGGEGGPYEQYF. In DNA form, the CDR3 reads TGTGCCAGCAGCGGGGGCGAGGGAGGACCGTACGAGCAGTACTTC.

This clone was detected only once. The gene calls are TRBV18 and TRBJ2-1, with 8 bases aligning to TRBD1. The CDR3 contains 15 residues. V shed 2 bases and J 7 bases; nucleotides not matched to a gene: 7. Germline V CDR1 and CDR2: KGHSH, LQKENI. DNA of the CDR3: TGTGCCAGCTCACCAACTAGACAGGGGCGGAATGAGCAGTTCTTC. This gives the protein CASSPTRQGRNEQFF.

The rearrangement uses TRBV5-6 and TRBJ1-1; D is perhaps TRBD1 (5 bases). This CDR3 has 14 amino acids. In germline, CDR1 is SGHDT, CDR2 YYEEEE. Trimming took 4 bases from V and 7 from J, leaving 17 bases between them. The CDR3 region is CASSLFVAGNEAFF. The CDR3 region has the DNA TGTGCCAGCAGCCTTTTCGTGGCAGGGAATGAAGCTTTCTTT.

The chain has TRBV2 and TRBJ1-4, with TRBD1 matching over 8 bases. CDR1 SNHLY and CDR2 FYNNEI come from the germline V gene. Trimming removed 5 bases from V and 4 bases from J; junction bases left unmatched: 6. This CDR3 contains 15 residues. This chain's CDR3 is CASSSQGAVNEKLFF. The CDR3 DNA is TGTGCCAGCAGTTCTCAGGGGGCTGTTAATGAAAAACTGTTTTTT.

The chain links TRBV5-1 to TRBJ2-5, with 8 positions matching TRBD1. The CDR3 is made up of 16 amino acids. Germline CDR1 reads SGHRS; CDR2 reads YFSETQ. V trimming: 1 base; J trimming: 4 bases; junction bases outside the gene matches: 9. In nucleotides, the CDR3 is TGCGCCAGCAGCTTGTCGCCCAGGGGGCGCGGAGAGACCCAGTACTTC. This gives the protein CASSLSPRGRGETQYF.

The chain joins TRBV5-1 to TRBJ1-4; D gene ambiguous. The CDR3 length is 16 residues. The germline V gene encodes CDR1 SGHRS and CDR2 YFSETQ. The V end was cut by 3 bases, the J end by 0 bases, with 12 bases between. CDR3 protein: CASSWRNPATNEKLFF. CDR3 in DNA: TGCGCCAGCAGCTGGAGGAATCCTGCAACTAATGAAAAACTGTTTTTT.

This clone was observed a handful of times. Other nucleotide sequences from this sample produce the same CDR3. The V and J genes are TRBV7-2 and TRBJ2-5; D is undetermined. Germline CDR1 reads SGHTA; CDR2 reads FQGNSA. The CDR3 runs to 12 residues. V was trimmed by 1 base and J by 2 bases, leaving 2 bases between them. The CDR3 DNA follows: TGTGCCAGCAGCTTAGTACAAGAGACCCAGTACTTC. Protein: CASSLVQETQYF.

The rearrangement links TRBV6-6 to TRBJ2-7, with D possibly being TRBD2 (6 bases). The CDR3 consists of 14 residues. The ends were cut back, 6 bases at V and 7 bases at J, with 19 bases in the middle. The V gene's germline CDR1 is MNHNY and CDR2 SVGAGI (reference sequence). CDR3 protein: CASSLRAGTSEQYF. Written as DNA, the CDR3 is TGTGCCAGCAGCTTGCGTGCGGGGACGTCGGAGCAGTACTTC.

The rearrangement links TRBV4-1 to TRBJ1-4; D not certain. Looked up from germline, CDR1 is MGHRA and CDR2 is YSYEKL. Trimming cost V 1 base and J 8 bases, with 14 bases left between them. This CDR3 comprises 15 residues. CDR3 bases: TGCGCCAGCAGCCAAGCCTCCCAGGCGGGGGAAAAACTGTTTTTT. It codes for CASSQASQAGEKLFF.

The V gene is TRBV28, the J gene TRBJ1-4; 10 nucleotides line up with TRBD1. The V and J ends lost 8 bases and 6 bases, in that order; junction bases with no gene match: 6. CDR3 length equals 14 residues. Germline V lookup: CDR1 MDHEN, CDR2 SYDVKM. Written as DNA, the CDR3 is TGTGCCAGCGGGTTCGACAGGGGGCATGAAAAACTGTTTTTT. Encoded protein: CASGFDRGHEKLFF.

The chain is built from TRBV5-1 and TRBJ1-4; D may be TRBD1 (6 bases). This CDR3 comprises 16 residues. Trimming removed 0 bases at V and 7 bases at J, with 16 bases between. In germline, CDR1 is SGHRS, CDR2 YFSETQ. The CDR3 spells CASSLESGTILEKLFF. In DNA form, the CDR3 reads TGCGCCAGCAGCTTGGAAAGTGGGACAATTCTTGAAAAACTGTTTTTT.